This is a list of T cell receptor beta chains from one sample in a study of blood T cell repertoires in COVID-19. Generated by immunoSEQ multiplex PCR, the TCRdb table keeps only in-frame clones and is missing some. The sample lists hundreds of thousands of clones, around nine tenths seen once, with roughly 1.7% in the top ten. Input material: PBMCs or T cells enriched from blood (not recorded which). These receptors came from a woman in her forties or fifties who had recovered from COVID-19. Each CDR3 is given with its conserved first and last residue. The order of the fields is clone size, J gene, V gene, CDR3 protein. Clone size appears in some rows only: once, few, many, or a class for an expanded clone.

>.|TRBJ2-7|TRBV3-1/TRBV3-2
CASSPSGGRAYEQYF
>.|TRBJ2-1|TRBV19
CASRIRDIEEQFF
>.|TRBJ2-5|TRBV2
CASTREGGRQETQYF
>.|TRBJ2-5|TRBV7-2
CASSLARLSITQYF
>.|TRBJ1-6|TRBV28
CASNYRHSPLHF
>.|TRBJ1-6|TRBV7-2
CASSPVLTESPLHF
>few|TRBJ2-7|TRBV29-1
CSVELEGGDYEQYF
>.|TRBJ2-7|TRBV5-1
CASSWARGPSYEQYF
>.|TRBJ2-7|TRBV18
CASSPGQGQTYEQYF
>.|TRBJ1-2|TRBV4-1
CASSQVGGVYYGYTF
>.|TRBJ1-1|TRBV5-1
CASSSSRRRTGKNTEAFF
>.|TRBJ1-3|TRBV29-1
CSVLGQGGNTIYF
>.|TRBJ2-7|TRBV3-1/TRBV3-2
CASSLGTLAYEQYF
>.|TRBJ2-1|TRBV19
CASSPRRDSLNEQFF
>few|TRBJ2-7|TRBV2
CASSEAGTPDYEQYF
>.|TRBJ1-1|TRBV18
CASSELMEQDGDTEAFF
>.|TRBJ1-5|TRBV4-1
CASSPELSNQPQHF
>.|TRBJ2-7|TRBV6-5
CASRGQFYEQYF
>.|TRBJ2-1|TRBV28
CASSLSKTGVTFF
>.|TRBJ2-1|TRBV11-3
CASSSQGGSYNEQFF
>.|TRBJ2-5|TRBV25-1
CASRWSGGGGQETQYF
>.|TRBJ1-2|TRBV6-1
CASSEFLTGGGYGYTF
>.|TRBJ1-1|TRBV28
CASKSGRGPIAFF
>.|TRBJ2-7|TRBV5-1
CASSLAGDYAYEQYF
>.|TRBJ1-2|TRBV11-2
CASSFSAGQGDYGYTF
>.|TRBJ2-3|TRBV28
CASSPDLNSKNRGWDTQYF
>once|TRBJ1-5|TRBV5-1
CASSLAGSNQPQHF
>.|TRBJ1-6|TRBV28
CASSFPPGQGFGALHF
>.|TRBJ2-3|TRBV27
CASSLGTSGTTDTQYF
>.|TRBJ1-1|TRBV6-4
CASSVKRRNGDTEAFF
>.|TRBJ2-7|TRBV7-2
CASGEGGGQYF
>.|TRBJ2-1|TRBV7-9
CASRDRVNEQFF
>.|TRBJ2-2|TRBV10-3
CAISEVQGANTGELFF
>.|TRBJ2-7|TRBV6-5
CASRIQRTGWHEQYF
>.|TRBJ2-3|TRBV4-1
CASSQIQGAGDTQYF
>.|TRBJ2-2|TRBV7-2
CASSLVAASGTGELFF
>once|TRBJ2-7|TRBV28
CASSRDRFVYEQYF
>.|TRBJ2-5|TRBV28
CAFRPTGVETQYF
>few|TRBJ2-5|TRBV12-5
CASGTSLSAQYF
>.|TRBJ2-1|TRBV6-5
CASSPRGGTYNEQFF
>once|TRBJ2-1|TRBV6-5
CASSYNSGSYNEQFF